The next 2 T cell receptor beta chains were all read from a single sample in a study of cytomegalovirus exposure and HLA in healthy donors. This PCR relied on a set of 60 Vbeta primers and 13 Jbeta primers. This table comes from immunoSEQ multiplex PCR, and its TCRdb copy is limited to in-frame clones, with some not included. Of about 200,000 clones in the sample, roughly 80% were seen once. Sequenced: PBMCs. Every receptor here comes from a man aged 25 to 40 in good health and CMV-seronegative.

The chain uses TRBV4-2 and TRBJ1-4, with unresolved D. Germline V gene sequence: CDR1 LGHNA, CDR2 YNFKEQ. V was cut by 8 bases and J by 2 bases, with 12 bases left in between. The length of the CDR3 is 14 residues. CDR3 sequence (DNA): TGTGCCAGCCAGGCCAGTGCGACTAATGAAAAACTGTTTTTT. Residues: CASQASATNEKLFF.

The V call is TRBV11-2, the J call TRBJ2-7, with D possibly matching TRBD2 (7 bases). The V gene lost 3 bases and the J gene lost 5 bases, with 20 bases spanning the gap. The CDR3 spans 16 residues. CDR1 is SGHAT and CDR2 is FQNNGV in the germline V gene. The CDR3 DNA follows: TGTGCCAGCAGCTTTCTAAGGGGGGGGGCTCTCAACGAGCAGTACTTC. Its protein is CASSFLRGGALNEQYF.